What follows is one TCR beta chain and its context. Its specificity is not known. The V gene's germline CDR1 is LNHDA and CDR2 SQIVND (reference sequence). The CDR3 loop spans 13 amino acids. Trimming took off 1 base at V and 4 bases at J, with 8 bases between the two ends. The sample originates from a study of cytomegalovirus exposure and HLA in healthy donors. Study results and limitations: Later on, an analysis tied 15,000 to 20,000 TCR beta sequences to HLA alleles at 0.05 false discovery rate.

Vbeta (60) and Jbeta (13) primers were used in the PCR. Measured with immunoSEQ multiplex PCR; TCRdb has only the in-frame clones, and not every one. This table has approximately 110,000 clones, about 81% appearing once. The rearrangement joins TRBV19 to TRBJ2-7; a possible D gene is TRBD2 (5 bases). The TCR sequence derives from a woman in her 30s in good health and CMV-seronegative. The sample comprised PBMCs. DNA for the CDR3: TGTGCCAGTAGTATAGCCCCGGGATACGAGCAGTACTTC. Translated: CASSIAPGYEQYF. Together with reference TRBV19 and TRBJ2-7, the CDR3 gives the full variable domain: DGGITQSPKYLFRKEGQNVTLSCEQNLNHDAMYWYRQDPGQGLRLIYYSQIVNDFQKGDIAEGYSVSREKKESFPLTVTSAQKNPTAFYLCASSIAPGYEQYFGPGTRLTVT.